These 12 T cell receptor beta chains originate from one sample sequenced in a study of early T cells in non-severe SARS-CoV-2 infection. TCRdb used MiXCR to reprocess the 5' RACE reads, holding one entry per CDR3 protein. The sample yields about 59,000 distinct CDR3 sequences, approximately 13% seen once. Here the sequenced sample was whole blood, taken at baseline. These receptors all come from an adult who was a healthcare worker with PCR-confirmed SARS-CoV-2 infection or an uninfected control (not recorded which).

The chain joins TRBV10-1 to TRBJ2-1; D gene ambiguous. In germline, CDR1 is WNHNN, CDR2 SYGVQD (reference sequence). Trimming cost V 1 base and J 6 bases, with 16 bases left between them. This CDR3 region has 16 residues. CDR3 coding DNA: TGCGCCAGCAGTGAGTTCCTTGTAGGGCCGGGCAATGAGCAGTTCTTC. Encoded protein: CASSEFLVGPGNEQFF.

This chain uses TRBV12-3 or TRBV12-4 with TRBJ1-2; 7 bases line up with TRBD1. The CDR3 totals 13 residues. Losses at the gene ends were 7 bases for V and 7 bases for J; bases not matched to a gene: 9. Here the CDR3 reads CASKMGQIGGYTF. The CDR3 DNA follows: TGTGCCAGCAAAATGGGACAGATTGGTGGCTACACCTTC.

This chain uses TRBV6-2 or TRBV6-3 with TRBJ2-4; TRBD1 aligns across 9 bases. CDR3 length equals 17 residues. CDR1 MNHEY and CDR2 SVGEGT come from the germline V gene. J was trimmed by 6 bases and V by 6 bases; bases with no gene match: 15. The CDR3 loop reads CASSNHQGDRAGNIQYF. Here the CDR3 DNA reads TGTGCCAGCAGCAACCACCAAGGGGACAGGGCAGGAAACATTCAGTACTTC.

In this sample, this clonotype turned up a few times. The V call is TRBV29-1, the J call TRBJ2-3; no clear D. There are 13 residues in the CDR3. The V end lost 4 bases, the J end lost 2 bases, and 10 bases lay between the germline ends. The V gene's germline CDR1 is SQVTM and CDR2 ANQGSEA. The CDR3 DNA is TGCAGCGTTGGATGGACGGCCACAGATACGCAGTATTTT. Its protein is CSVGWTATDTQYF.

The V and J genes are TRBV7-8 and TRBJ2-7; 9 bases map to TRBD1. Germline V lookup: CDR1 SGHVS, CDR2 FQNEAQ. The junction had 7 bases not matched to a gene; V was cut back by 2 bases and J by 2 bases. There are 16 residues in the CDR3. CDR3 in DNA: TGTGCCAGCAGCTTATGGACAGGGGAGGGGACCTACGAGCAGTACTTC. It yields the protein CASSLWTGEGTYEQYF.

This clonotype was recorded many times. The chain uses TRBV29-1 and TRBJ2-3; TRBD1 matches at 7 bases. J lost 5 bases, V lost 3 bases, and 2 bases had no gene match. CDR3 size: 12 residues. CDR1 SQVTM and CDR2 ANQGSEA come from the germline V gene. CDR3 in DNA: TGCAGCGTTGAGTCAGGGGGAGATACGCAGTATTTT. Translating it yields CSVESGGDTQYF.

The table lists this clonotype with a few counts. V and J are TRBV2 and TRBJ2-1, with 12 bases that match TRBD2. CDR3 length: 16 amino acids. The V and J ends lost 5 bases and 2 bases, in that order; junction bases with no gene match: 4. Germline V gene lookup returns CDR1 SNHLY and CDR2 FYNNEI. The CDR3 nucleotides are TGTGCCAGCAGTTTTCTAGCGGGAGGGGCCTACAATGAGCAGTTCTTC. Translating gives CASSFLAGGAYNEQFF.

This clonotype was observed a handful of times. This sequence joins TRBV7-9 and TRBJ2-3; D is unclear. From germline, CDR1 is SEHNR and CDR2 FQNEAQ (reference sequence). V gave up 3 bases and J gave up 4 bases, with 8 bases separating them. The CDR3 loop spans 13 amino acids. The CDR3 spells CASSFESADTQYF. As DNA, the CDR3 is TGTGCCAGCAGCTTTGAGTCAGCAGATACGCAGTATTTT. The entire variable domain, with the rest obtained from reference TRBV7-9 and TRBJ2-3, is as follows: DTGVSQNPRHKITKRGQNVTFRCDPISEHNRLYWYRQTLGQGPEFLTYFQNEAQLEKSRLLSDRFSAERPKGSFSTLEIQRTEQGDSAMYLCASSFESADTQYFGPGTRLTVL.

This clonotype has more than one count but fewer than ten. V usage is TRBV25-1 and J usage is TRBJ1-4, with D perhaps TRBD1 (5 bases). The V end was cut by 3 bases, the J end by 7 bases, with 9 bases between. Germline values: CDR1 MGHDK, CDR2 SYGVNS. This CDR3 has 13 amino acids. CDR3 nucleotides: TGTGCCAGCAGTGATGGGGGGGTTGAAAAACTGTTTTTT. Translation: CASSDGGVEKLFF.

This sequence joins TRBV28 and TRBJ2-3; 8 positions agree with TRBD2. This CDR3 comprises 14 residues. J gave up 0 bases and V 10 bases, and 6 bases lay outside the gene matches. Germline assignment: CDR1 MDHEN and CDR2 SYDVKM. CDR3 amino acids: CATKAGESTDTQYF. The CDR3 DNA reads TGTGCCACCAAAGCGGGGGAAAGCACAGATACGCAGTATTTT.

J is TRBJ1-5 and V is TRBV6-4; 7 bases line up with TRBD1. This CDR3 has 15 amino acids. The germline V gene has CDR1 MRHNA and CDR2 SNTAGT. J gave up 0 bases and V 7 bases, and 6 bases lay outside the gene matches. The CDR3 region has the DNA TGTGCCAGCACAGAACAGGGGTATAGCAATCAGCCCCAGCATTTT. Amino acid sequence: CASTEQGYSNQPQHF.

Comment on this clonotype: It may be a read error: a sequence one base away is much more abundant. The chain has TRBV7-2 and TRBJ2-1; the match to TRBD2 covers 12 bases. The J call is doubtful: the DNA matches TRBJ2-7 better. This CDR3 region has 18 residues. Germline CDR1 is SGHTA and CDR2 is FQGNSA. In DNA, the CDR3 is TGTGCCAGCAGCTTACGACTAGCGGGGGCCGGCTCCTACAATGAGCAGTACTTC. It specifies CASSLRLAGAGSYNEQYF.